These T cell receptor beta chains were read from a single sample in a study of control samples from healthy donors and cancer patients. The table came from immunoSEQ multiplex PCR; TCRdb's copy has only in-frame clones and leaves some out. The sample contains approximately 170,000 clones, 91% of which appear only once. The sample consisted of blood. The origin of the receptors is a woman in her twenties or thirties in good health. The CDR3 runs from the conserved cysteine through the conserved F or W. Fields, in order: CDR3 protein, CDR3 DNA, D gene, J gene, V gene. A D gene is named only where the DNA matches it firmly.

CDR3 protein: CAWRVGESQPQHF
CDR3 DNA: TGTGCCTGGAGGGTAGGGGAAAGCCAGCCCCAGCATTTT
D gene: NA
J gene: TRBJ1-5
V gene: TRBV30

CDR3 protein: CASSVASGPTGELFF
CDR3 DNA: TGTGCCAGCAGCGTAGCCAGCGGACCCACCGGGGAGCTGTTTTTT
D gene: NA
J gene: TRBJ2-2
V gene: TRBV9

CDR3 protein: CSARMPEAFF
CDR3 DNA: TGCAGTGCTAGGATGCCTGAAGCTTTCTTT
D gene: NA
J gene: TRBJ1-1
V gene: TRBV20-1

CDR3 protein: CATSRAGQGYTEAFF
CDR3 DNA: TGTGCCACCAGCAGAGCGGGACAGGGGTACACTGAAGCTTTCTTT
D gene: TRBD1
J gene: TRBJ1-1
V gene: TRBV15

CDR3 protein: CASSSGGQETQYF
CDR3 DNA: TGTGCCAGCAGTTCTGGGGGGCAAGAGACCCAGTACTTC
D gene: NA
J gene: TRBJ2-5
V gene: TRBV28

CDR3 protein: CASSRTSGGAPTDTQYF
CDR3 DNA: TGTGCCAGCAGTCGGACTAGCGGGGGGGCCCCCACAGATACGCAGTATTTT
D gene: TRBD2
J gene: TRBJ2-3
V gene: TRBV27

CDR3 protein: CASSLDYNEQFF
CDR3 DNA: TGTGCCAGCAGCTTGGACTACAATGAGCAGTTCTTC
D gene: NA
J gene: TRBJ2-1
V gene: TRBV5-6

CDR3 protein: CASSGKQGANTEAFF
CDR3 DNA: TGTGCCAGCAGCGGTAAACAGGGGGCGAACACTGAAGCTTTCTTT
D gene: TRBD1
J gene: TRBJ1-1
V gene: TRBV7-9

CDR3 protein: CASSQVPSGANVLTF
CDR3 DNA: TGCGCCAGCAGTCAGGTCCCCTCTGGGGCCAACGTCCTGACTTTC
D gene: NA
J gene: TRBJ2-6
V gene: TRBV5-1

CDR3 protein: CASSWALNTEAFF
CDR3 DNA: TGTGCCAGCAGTTGGGCTCTAAACACTGAAGCTTTCTTT
D gene: NA
J gene: TRBJ1-1
V gene: TRBV6-5